The entry below describes one TCR beta chain. Method: immunoSEQ multiplex PCR; TCRdb's copy keeps in-frame clones and lacks some. The sample yields about 81,000 clones, about 92% seen once. The data are from a study of T cell responses to AZD1222 COVID-19 vaccine. The wider study: Analysis merged second doses at about 4 or about 12 weeks.

This CDR3 comprises 17 residues. V was cut by 4 bases and J by 0 bases, with 18 bases left in between. The V gene's germline CDR1 is KGHSH and CDR2 LQKENI. The V gene is TRBV18, the J gene TRBJ1-1, with no clear D. The sample in question was peripheral blood, obtained on day 0 of AZD1222 vaccination. The receptor comes from an adult in good health. CDR3 residues: CASSRTTGGRLNTEAFF. The CDR3 region has the DNA TGTGCCAGCTCACGCACGACGGGTGGACGGCTGAACACTGAAGCTTTCTTT.